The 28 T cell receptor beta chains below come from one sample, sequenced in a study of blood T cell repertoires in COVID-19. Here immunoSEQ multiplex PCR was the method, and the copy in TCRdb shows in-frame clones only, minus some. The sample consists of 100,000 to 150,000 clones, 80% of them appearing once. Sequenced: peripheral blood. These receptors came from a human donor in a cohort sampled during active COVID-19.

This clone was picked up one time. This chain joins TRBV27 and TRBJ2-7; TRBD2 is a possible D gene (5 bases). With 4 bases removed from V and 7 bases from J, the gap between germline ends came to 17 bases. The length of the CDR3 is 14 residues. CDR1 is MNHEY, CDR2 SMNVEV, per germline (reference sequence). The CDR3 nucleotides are TGTGCCAGCAGTTCCGCCTCAATCGGGGTTGAGCAGTACTTC. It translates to CASSSASIGVEQYF.

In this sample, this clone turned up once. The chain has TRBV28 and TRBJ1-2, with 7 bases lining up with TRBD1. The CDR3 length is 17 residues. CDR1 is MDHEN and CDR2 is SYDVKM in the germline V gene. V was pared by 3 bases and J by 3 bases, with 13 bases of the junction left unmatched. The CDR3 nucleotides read TGTGCCAGCAGTTTGTTGGGGACAGCTAACCCCTACTATGGCTACACCTTC. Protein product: CASSLLGTANPYYGYTF.

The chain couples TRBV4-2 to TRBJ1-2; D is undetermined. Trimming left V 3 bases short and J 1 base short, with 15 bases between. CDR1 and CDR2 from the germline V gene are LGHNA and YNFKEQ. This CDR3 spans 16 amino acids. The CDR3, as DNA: TGTGCCAGCAGCCAGCAAGCGCTGACTGTTAACTATGGCTACACCTTC. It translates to CASSQQALTVNYGYTF.

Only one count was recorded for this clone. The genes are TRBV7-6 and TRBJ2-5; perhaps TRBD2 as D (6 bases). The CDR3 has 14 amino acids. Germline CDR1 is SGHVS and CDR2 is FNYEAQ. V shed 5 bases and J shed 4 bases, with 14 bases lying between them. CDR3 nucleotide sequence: TGTGCCAGCAGCCCCTCTAGGGGAGGAGAGACCCAGTACTTC. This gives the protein CASSPSRGGETQYF.

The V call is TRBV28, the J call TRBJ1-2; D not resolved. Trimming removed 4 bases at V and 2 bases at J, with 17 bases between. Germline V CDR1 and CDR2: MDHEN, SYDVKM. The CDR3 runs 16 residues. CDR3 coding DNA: TGTGCCAGCAGTTCCCCGGCCGGCGCGGGAAACTATGGCTACACCTTC. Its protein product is CASSSPAGAGNYGYTF.

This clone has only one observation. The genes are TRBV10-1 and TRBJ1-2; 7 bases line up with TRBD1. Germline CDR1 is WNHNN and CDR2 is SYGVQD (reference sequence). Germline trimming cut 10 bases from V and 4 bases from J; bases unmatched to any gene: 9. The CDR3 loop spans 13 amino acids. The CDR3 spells CATNRGLPYGYTF. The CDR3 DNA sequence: TGCGCCACCAACAGGGGATTGCCCTATGGCTACACCTTC.

Here the CDR3 DNA reads TGTGCCAGCGCGCGGCAGGGGGCGGGTCAGCCCCAGCATTTT. Protein: CASARQGAGQPQHF. The genes are TRBV7-2 and TRBJ1-5; 8 bases line up with TRBD1. V shed 8 bases and J 6 bases; nucleotides not matched to a gene: 9. The CDR3 loop spans 14 amino acids. Germline CDR1 and CDR2: SGHTA and FQGNSA.

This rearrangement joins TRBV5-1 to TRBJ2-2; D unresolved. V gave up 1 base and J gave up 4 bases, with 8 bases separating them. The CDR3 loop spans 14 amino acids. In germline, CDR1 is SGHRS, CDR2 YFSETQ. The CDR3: CASSLTQATGELFF. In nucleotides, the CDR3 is TGCGCCAGCAGCTTGACCCAAGCCACCGGGGAGCTGTTTTTT. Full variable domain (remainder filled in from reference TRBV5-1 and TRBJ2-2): KAGVTQTPRYLIKTRGQQVTLSCSPISGHRSVSWYQQTPGQGLQFLFEYFSETQRNKGNFPGRFSGRQFSNSRSEMNVSTLELGDSALYLCASSLTQATGELFFGEGSRLTVL.

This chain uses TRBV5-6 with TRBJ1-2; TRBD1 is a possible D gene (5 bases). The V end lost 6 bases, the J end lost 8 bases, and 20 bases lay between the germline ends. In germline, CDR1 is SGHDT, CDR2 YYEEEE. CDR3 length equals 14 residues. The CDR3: CASTPWQGLEGYTF. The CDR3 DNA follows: TGTGCCAGCACACCTTGGCAGGGACTCGAAGGCTACACCTTC.

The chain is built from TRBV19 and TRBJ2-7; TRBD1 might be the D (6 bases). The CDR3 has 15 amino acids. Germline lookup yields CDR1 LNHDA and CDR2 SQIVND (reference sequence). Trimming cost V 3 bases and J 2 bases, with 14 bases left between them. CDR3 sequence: CASSMMFGQTYEQYF. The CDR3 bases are TGTGCCAGTAGTATGATGTTCGGACAGACCTACGAGCAGTACTTC.

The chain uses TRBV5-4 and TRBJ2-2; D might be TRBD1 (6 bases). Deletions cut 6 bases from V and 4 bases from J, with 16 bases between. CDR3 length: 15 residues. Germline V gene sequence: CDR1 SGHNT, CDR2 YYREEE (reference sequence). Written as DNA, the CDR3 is TGTGCCAGCACCGACCCCACAGGGCCCACCGGGGAGCTGTTTTTT. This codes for CASTDPTGPTGELFF. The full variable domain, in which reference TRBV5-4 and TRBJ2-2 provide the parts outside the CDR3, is ETGVTQSPTHLIKTRGQQVTLRCSSQSGHNTVSWYQQALGQGPQFIFQYYREEENGRGNFPPRFSGLQFPNYSSELNVNALELDDSALYLCASTDPTGPTGELFFGEGSRLTVL.

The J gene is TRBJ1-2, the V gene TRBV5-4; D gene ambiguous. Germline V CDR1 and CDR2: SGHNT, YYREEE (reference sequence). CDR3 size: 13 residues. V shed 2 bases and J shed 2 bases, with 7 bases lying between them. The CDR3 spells CASSFERNYGYTF. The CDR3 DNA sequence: TGTGCCAGCAGCTTCGAACGGAACTATGGCTACACCTTC.

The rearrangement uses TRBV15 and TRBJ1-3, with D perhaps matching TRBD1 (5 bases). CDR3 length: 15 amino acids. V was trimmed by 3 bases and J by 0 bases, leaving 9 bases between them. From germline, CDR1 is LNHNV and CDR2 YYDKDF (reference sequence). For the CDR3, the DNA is TGTGCCACCAGCAGCAGGGAATCCTCTGGAAACACCATATATTTT. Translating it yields CATSSRESSGNTIYF.

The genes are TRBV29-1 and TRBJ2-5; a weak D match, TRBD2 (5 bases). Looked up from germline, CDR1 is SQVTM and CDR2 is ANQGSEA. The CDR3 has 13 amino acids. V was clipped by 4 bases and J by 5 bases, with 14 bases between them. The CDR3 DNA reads TGCAGCGTTGCGGGGAAGGTGGGCGAGACCCAGTACTTC. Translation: CSVAGKVGETQYF.

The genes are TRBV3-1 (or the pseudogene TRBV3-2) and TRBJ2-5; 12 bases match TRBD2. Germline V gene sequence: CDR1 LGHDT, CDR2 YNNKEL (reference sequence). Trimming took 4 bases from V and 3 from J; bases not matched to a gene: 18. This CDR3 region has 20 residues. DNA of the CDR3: TGTGCCAGCAGCCTCTCTAGCCTAGCGGGGGGGCTTTGGACAGAAGAGACCCAGTACTTC. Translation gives CASSLSSLAGGLWTEETQYF.

The CDR3 region is CASSPGGAGGIEQYF. CDR3 in DNA: TGTGCCAGCAGCCCCGGAGGAGCGGGAGGTATAGAGCAGTACTTC. The chain is built from TRBV9 and TRBJ2-7; TRBD2 matches at 9 bases. J gave up 7 bases and V 4 bases, and 12 bases lay outside the gene matches. CDR1 and CDR2 (germline): SGDLS, YYNGEE. The length of the CDR3 is 15 residues.

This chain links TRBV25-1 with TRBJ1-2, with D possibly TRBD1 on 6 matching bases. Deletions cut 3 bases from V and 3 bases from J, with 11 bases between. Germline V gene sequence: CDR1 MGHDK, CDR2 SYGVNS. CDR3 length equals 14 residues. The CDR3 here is CASSDEGGDYGYTF. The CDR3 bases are TGTGCCAGCAGTGACGAGGGGGGGGACTATGGCTACACCTTC.

The chain's CDR3 is CAISESGQPYEQYF. Written as DNA, the CDR3 is TGTGCCATCAGTGAATCGGGACAGCCCTACGAGCAGTACTTC. V and J are TRBV10-3 and TRBJ2-7, with 7 bases lining up with TRBD1. The V gene's germline CDR1 is ENHRY and CDR2 SYGVKD. There are 14 residues in the CDR3. Losses at the gene ends were 3 bases for V and 2 bases for J; bases not matched to a gene: 4.

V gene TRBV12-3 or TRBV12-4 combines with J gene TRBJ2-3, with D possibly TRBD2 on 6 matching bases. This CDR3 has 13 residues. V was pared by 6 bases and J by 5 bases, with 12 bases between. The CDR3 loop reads CASSIGGVDTQYF. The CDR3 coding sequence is TGTGCCAGCAGCATCGGGGGAGTAGATACGCAGTATTTT.

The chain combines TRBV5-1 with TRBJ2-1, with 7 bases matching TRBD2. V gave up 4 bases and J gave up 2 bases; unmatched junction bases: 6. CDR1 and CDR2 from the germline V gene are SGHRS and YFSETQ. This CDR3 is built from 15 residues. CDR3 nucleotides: TGCGCCAGCAGCCCGACTAGCCAAACCTACAATGAGCAGTTCTTC. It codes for CASSPTSQTYNEQFF.

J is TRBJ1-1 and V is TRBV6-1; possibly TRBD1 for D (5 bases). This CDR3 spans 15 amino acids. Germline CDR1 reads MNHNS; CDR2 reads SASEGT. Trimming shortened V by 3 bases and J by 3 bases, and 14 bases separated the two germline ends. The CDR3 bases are TGTGCCAGCAGTGATAGCAGGGCAAGAGACACTGAAGCTTTCTTT. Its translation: CASSDSRARDTEAFF.

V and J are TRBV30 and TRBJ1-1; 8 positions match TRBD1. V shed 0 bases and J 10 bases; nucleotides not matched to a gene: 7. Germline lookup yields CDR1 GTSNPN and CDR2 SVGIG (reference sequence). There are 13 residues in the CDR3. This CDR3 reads CAWSVDRGGRAFF. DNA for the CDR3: TGTGCCTGGAGTGTAGACAGGGGTGGAAGAGCTTTCTTT. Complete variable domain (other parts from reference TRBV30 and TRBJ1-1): SQTIHQWPATLVQPVGSPLSLECTVEGTSNPNLYWYRQAAGRGLQLLFYSVGIGQISSEVPQNLSASRPQDRQFILSSKKLLLSDSGFYLCAWSVDRGGRAFFGQGTRLTVV.

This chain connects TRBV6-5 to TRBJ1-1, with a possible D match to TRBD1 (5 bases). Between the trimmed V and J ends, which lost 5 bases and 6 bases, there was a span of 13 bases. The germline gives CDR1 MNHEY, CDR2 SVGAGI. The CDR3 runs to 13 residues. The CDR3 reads CASSLLQGAEAFF. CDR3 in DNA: TGTGCCAGCAGTCTCCTTCAGGGCGCTGAAGCTTTCTTT.

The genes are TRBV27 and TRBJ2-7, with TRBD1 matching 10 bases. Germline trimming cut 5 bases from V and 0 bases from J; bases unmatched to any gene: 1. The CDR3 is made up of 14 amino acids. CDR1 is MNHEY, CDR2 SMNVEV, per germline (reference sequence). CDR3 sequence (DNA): TGTGCCAGCAGTAGGACAGGGGGCTCCTACGAGCAGTACTTC. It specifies CASSRTGGSYEQYF.

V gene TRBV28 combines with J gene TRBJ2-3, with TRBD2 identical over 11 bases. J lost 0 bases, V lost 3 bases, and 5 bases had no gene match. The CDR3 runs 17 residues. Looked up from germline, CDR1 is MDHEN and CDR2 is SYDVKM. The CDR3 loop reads CASSFRLAGSSTDTQYF. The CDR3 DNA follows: TGTGCCAGCAGTTTCCGACTAGCGGGGTCTAGCACAGATACGCAGTATTTT.

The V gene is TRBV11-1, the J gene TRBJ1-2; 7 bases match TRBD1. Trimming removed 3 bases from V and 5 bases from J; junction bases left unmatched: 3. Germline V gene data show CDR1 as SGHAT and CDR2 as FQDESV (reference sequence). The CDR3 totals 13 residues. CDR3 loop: CASSLTGSYGYTF. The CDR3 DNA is TGTGCCAGCAGCTTGACAGGGTCTTATGGCTACACCTTC. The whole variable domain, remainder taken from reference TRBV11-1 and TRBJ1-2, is EAEVAQSPRYKITEKSQAVAFWCDPISGHATLYWYRQILGQGPELLVQFQDESVVDDSQLPKDRFSAERLKGVDSTLKIQPAELGDSAMYLCASSLTGSYGYTFGSGTRLTVV.

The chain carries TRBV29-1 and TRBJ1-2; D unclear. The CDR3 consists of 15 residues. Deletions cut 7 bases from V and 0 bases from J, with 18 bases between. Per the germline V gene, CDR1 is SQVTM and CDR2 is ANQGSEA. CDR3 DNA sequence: TGCAGCGCCTACTTACCGCGAGGGTCTAACTATGGCTACACCTTC. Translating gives CSAYLPRGSNYGYTF.

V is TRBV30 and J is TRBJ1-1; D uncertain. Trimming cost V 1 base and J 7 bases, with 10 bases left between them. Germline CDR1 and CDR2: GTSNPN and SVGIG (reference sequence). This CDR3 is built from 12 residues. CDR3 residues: CAWSASGVEAFF. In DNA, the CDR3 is TGTGCCTGGAGTGCATCCGGGGTTGAAGCTTTCTTT.